The 13 T cell receptor beta chains reported below all come from one sample, sequenced in a study of cytotoxic CD8 clonotypes in ibrutinib-treated CLL listed by TCRdb under 2021. The time point label, read with the paper, signifies: about 11 months on ibrutinib. Library prep was done by the immunoSEQ multiplex PCR assay. TCRdb retrieved this table from immuneACCESS and kept in-frame rearrangements only. Not all clones are present; in checked studies, unresolved V genes account for under half, and no reason is known for the remainder. The sample yields tens of thousands of clones; about nine tenths were counted once. 3.1% of the sample comes from the top ten. Specimen: PBMCs, collected after 12 months of ibrutinib treatment. Source of these receptors: a human donor with chronic lymphocytic leukemia.

This clone appeared once. The gene calls are TRBV4-2 and TRBJ2-7; TRBD2 matches 9 bases. Germline V gene lookup returns CDR1 LGHNA and CDR2 YNFKEQ. The J segment lost 4 bases and the V segment lost 0 bases, leaving 7 bases of the junction unmatched. The CDR3 has 16 amino acids. CDR3 loop: CASSQESLAGVYEQYF. Here the CDR3 DNA reads TGTGCCAGCAGCCAAGAATCCTTAGCGGGAGTTTACGAGCAGTACTTC.

The chain links TRBV5-5 to TRBJ2-7; the D gene is possibly TRBD1 (5 bases). V was shortened by 4 bases and J by 3 bases, with 8 bases between the two germline ends. CDR1 is SGHKS, CDR2 YYEKEE, per germline (reference sequence). The CDR3 has 12 residues. The DNA of the CDR3 is TGTGCCAGCAGCGGGGCTGGCTACGAGCAGTACTTC. Its translation: CASSGAGYEQYF.

This rearrangement joins TRBV5-4 to TRBJ1-3; D is unclear. Trimming stripped 6 bases from V and 4 bases from J, with 8 bases between. CDR1 and CDR2 from the germline V gene are SGHNT and YYREEE (reference sequence). The CDR3 consists of 12 residues. The CDR3 reads CASTVDGNTIYF. The CDR3 DNA follows: TGTGCCAGCACCGTTGACGGAAACACCATATATTTT.

The V gene is TRBV18, the J gene TRBJ2-7; D not resolved. The CDR3 extends over 14 amino acids. The V gene's germline CDR1 is KGHSH and CDR2 LQKENI. The V gene lost 4 bases and the J gene lost 2 bases, with 12 bases spanning the gap. The DNA for the CDR3 is TGTGCCAGCTCACGGCCGACACTTACCTACGAGCAGTACTTC. Translation gives CASSRPTLTYEQYF.

The V and J genes are TRBV19 and TRBJ2-3; D is perhaps TRBD2 (6 bases). This CDR3 contains 14 residues. The V end was cut by 6 bases, the J end by 2 bases, with 12 bases between. CDR1 and CDR2 (germline): LNHDA, SQIVND (reference sequence). The CDR3 protein is CASRWRGTTDTQYF. In DNA, the CDR3 is TGTGCCAGTAGATGGCGGGGAACCACAGATACGCAGTATTTT.

In DNA, the CDR3 is TGTGCCAGCAGCCAAGGTTACTGGTGGCTGGCCGGACAGGGGAAGAGGGATGAGCAGTTCTTC. The encoded protein is CASSQGYWWLAGQGKRDEQFF. This chain connects TRBV14 to TRBJ2-1, with 9 nucleotides matching TRBD1. This CDR3 contains 21 residues. Unmatched junction bases numbered 24, after V lost 1 base and J lost 8 bases. CDR1 is SGHDN and CDR2 is FVKESK in the germline V gene.

CDR3 sequence reads: CASSLPGETGNTIYF. The CDR3 bases are TGTGCCAGCAGCTTACCAGGGGAAACTGGAAACACCATATATTTT. J is TRBJ1-3 and V is TRBV7-3; D possibly corresponds to TRBD1 (6 bases). The CDR3 is made up of 15 amino acids. Deletions cut 2 bases from V and 2 bases from J, with 10 bases between. Germline CDR1 and CDR2: SGHTA and FQGTGA.

V and J are TRBV28 and TRBJ2-7; 9 bases align to TRBD1. Germline V lookup: CDR1 MDHEN, CDR2 SYDVKM. The CDR3 loop spans 17 amino acids. J was trimmed by 4 bases and V by 4 bases; bases with no gene match: 14. The CDR3 loop is CASSSPGQGTGRYEQYF. CDR3 nucleotides: TGTGCCAGCAGTTCCCCGGGACAGGGAACGGGGAGGTACGAGCAGTACTTC. The full variable domain, rest sourced from reference TRBV28 and TRBJ2-7, is DVKVTQSSRYLVKRTGEKVFLECVQDMDHENMFWYRQDPGLGLRLIYFSYDVKMKEKGDIPEGYSVSREKKERFSLILESASTNQTSMYLCASSSPGQGTGRYEQYFGPGTRLTVT.

The rearrangement joins TRBV28 to TRBJ1-5; 9 nucleotides match TRBD1. Trimming took 6 bases from V and 6 from J; bases not matched to a gene: 12. Germline loops: CDR1 MDHEN, CDR2 SYDVKM. The CDR3 spans 16 residues. CDR3 in DNA: TGTGCCAGCAGCCGACCGGGACAGGGATACGGTCAGCCCCAGCATTTT. As protein: CASSRPGQGYGQPQHF.

The rearrangement links TRBV6-1 to TRBJ2-5, with D perhaps TRBD1 (6 bases). With 4 bases removed from V and 5 bases from J, the gap between germline ends came to 14 bases. This CDR3 spans 14 amino acids. Germline-derived CDR1 and CDR2 are MNHNS and SASEGT. The CDR3 is CASSVQGVRETQYF. The CDR3 bases are TGTGCCAGCAGTGTACAGGGTGTAAGGGAGACCCAGTACTTC.

The chain combines TRBV27 with TRBJ1-5, with no clear D. The CDR3 spans 14 residues. Trimming stripped 2 bases from V and 3 bases from J, with 8 bases between. The V gene's germline CDR1 is MNHEY and CDR2 SMNVEV (reference sequence). CDR3 DNA: TGTGCCAGCAGTTTAGTCGGGGACAATCAGCCCCAGCATTTT. It specifies CASSLVGDNQPQHF.

The chain has TRBV27 and TRBJ1-4; 8 bases are a match to TRBD1. The germline V gene has CDR1 MNHEY and CDR2 SMNVEV (reference sequence). The CDR3 has 14 amino acids. V was clipped by 5 bases and J by 8 bases; unmatched bases: 7. The DNA for the CDR3 is TGTGCCAGCAGTCCTGGACAGGGCAGAGAAAAACTGTTTTTT. This gives the protein CASSPGQGREKLFF.

This chain links TRBV2 with TRBJ2-5; 7 bases line up with TRBD1. The V gene end was trimmed by 6 bases and the J gene end by 2 bases; junction bases not matched to a gene: 6. The CDR3 runs to 14 residues. Germline V gene data show CDR1 as SNHLY and CDR2 as FYNNEI. The CDR3, as DNA: TGTGCCAGCAGCCCCGGACAGGTTCAAGAGACCCAGTACTTC. Translation: CASSPGQVQETQYF.